These T cell receptor beta chains were read from a single sample in a study of T cell repertoires in cytomegalovirus infection. Each CDR3 protein is one row after TCRdb ran MiXCR on the reads. Here the sample spans roughly 160,000 distinct CDR3 sequences, roughly 22% being singletons. No antigen has been assigned to these receptors. Here the sequenced sample was CD8+ T cells from cultured PBMCs, taken from culture after CMV antigen stimulation. The receptors come from a human donor in good health (CMV status not recorded). Some clones in this sample may be carry-over from other donors' samples. CDR3s include the opening cysteine and the closing phenylalanine or tryptophan. The order of the fields is CDR3 DNA, CDR3 protein, D gene, J gene, clone size, V gene. D genes are given only for firm matches. The size entry is marked missing in some rows and otherwise reads once, few, many or a size class.

TGTGCCAGCAGTGAACCCGGGACCGGGAACACTGAAGCTTTCTTT CASSEPGTGNTEAFF . TRBJ1-1 few TRBV25-1
TGTGCCAGCAGCTCACCCCGACAGGGGGGGGACACTGAAGCTTTCTTT CASSSPRQGGDTEAFF TRBD1 TRBJ1-1 many TRBV7-2
TGTGCCAGCAGCGATGAGACGGGAAACTCTGGGGCCAACGTCCTGACTTTC CASSDETGNSGANVLTF . TRBJ2-6 few TRBV9
TGTGCCAGCAGCTTGACCTCCCAGGAGACCCAGTACTTC CASSLTSQETQYF . TRBJ2-5 few TRBV5-6
TGTGCCAGCAGCAGGAGCGGGTGGCCCCAGCATTTT CASSRSGWPQHF . TRBJ1-5 few TRBV27
TGTGCCAGCAGCTCCCGACCCTATCTAGCGGGGGGATACAATGAGCAGTTCTTC CASSSRPYLAGGYNEQFF TRBD2 TRBJ2-1 few TRBV7-2
TGCGCCAGCAGCCCCCACCTGCTGAACACTGAAGCTTTCTTT CASSPHLLNTEAFF . TRBJ1-1 . TRBV4-3
TGTGCCAGCAGTGTCCCAGATCCGTCGAGGGGCTACACCTTC CASSVPDPSRGYTF . TRBJ1-2 few TRBV11-2
TGTGCCAGCAGCCTTTCGGGGGGTTCAGATACGCAGTATTTT CASSLSGGSDTQYF TRBD2 TRBJ2-3 . TRBV7-6
TGTGCCAGCAGCTTCGGGACACCGTATGGCTACACCTTC CASSFGTPYGYTF . TRBJ1-2 many TRBV7-9
TGTGCCAGCAGCTTAGATACGGGAAACTATGGCTACACCTTC CASSLDTGNYGYTF . TRBJ1-2 few TRBV11-2
TGTGCCAGCAGCCTCGATATACAGGGGTTGAGGGAAGAGCAGTACTTC CASSLDIQGLREEQYF TRBD1 TRBJ2-7 few TRBV7-6
TGTGCCAGCAGCGCGGGACCCCGAAACACCATATATTTT CASSAGPRNTIYF . TRBJ1-3 . TRBV7-6
TGTGCCAGCAGCCAAGATCCCCACGAGCAGTACTTC CASSQDPHEQYF . TRBJ2-7 . TRBV3-1
TGTGCCAGCAGCTTGGTTCCTTTACAGGGGAATCAGCCCCAGCATTTT CASSLVPLQGNQPQHF TRBD1 TRBJ1-5 few TRBV5-5
TGTGCCAGCTGTCACCGGGACACGTCCTACGAGCAGTACTTC CASCHRDTSYEQYF . TRBJ2-7 few TRBV7-9
TGTGCCAGCAGTGAACCCCTGGGGGGCCCCTACGAGCAGTACTTC CASSEPLGGPYEQYF . TRBJ2-7 . TRBV6-1
TGTGCCAGCCCACACAAGGACTATGGCTACACCTTC CASPHKDYGYTF . TRBJ1-2 . TRBV6-1
TGTGCCAGCAGCCAAGGGGTCCCCGACTATGGCTACACCTTC CASSQGVPDYGYTF . TRBJ1-2 . TRBV4-2
TGTGCCAGCAGCCCCCGGACAGGGGAGGACGAGCAGTACTTC CASSPRTGEDEQYF TRBD1 TRBJ2-7 . TRBV6-2/TRBV6-3
TGTGCCAGCAGCCCTAGAGCAGGTCTCACCGGGGAGCTGTTTTTT CASSPRAGLTGELFF . TRBJ2-2 few TRBV7-2
TGTGCCAGCAGTGCACCGGGGGTTTCACCCCTCCACTTT CASSAPGVSPLHF . TRBJ1-6 . TRBV25-1
TGTGCCACCAGCAGAGACAGGGAGGGCGGTGAAGCTTTCTTT CATSRDREGGEAFF . TRBJ1-1 few TRBV15
TGTGCCAGCAGTGGAAAGGACAGGGCCCTTAATCAGCCCCAGCATTTT CASSGKDRALNQPQHF TRBD1 TRBJ1-5 few TRBV12-3/TRBV12-4
TGTGCCAGCAGCTTTGGACTAGCGGAGTACCAAGAGACCCAGTACTTC CASSFGLAEYQETQYF TRBD2 TRBJ2-5 . TRBV7-6
TGCAGCGTTGCCTACGGGGGGGGGGATGAGCAGTTCTTC CSVAYGGGDEQFF TRBD2 TRBJ2-1 few TRBV29-1
TGTGCCAGCCCCGGGACAGCAGAGCAGTTCTTC CASPGTAEQFF TRBD1 TRBJ2-1 . TRBV2
TGTGCCAGCAGTTTATTTACAGGGGGAGGCACAGATACGCAGTATTTT CASSLFTGGGTDTQYF TRBD1 TRBJ2-3 . TRBV6-9
TGCGCCAGCAGCCACCCCCCGACAGGGCGGGTAGATGGCTACACCTTC CASSHPPTGRVDGYTF TRBD1 TRBJ1-2 . TRBV4-1
TGTGCCAGCAGCTTACCGTCCACGGTCATCTATGGCTACACCTTC CASSLPSTVIYGYTF . TRBJ1-2 . TRBV7-9
TGTGCCAGCAGCCTGACAGAAAATCAGCCCCAGCATTTT CASSLTENQPQHF . TRBJ1-5 . TRBV6-5
TGCGCCAGCAGTTCGGCGGGGGCGAACACTGAAGCTTTCTTT CASSSAGANTEAFF . TRBJ1-1 . TRBV4-1
TGTGCCAGCAGTTCCACGGGGTTCTACAATGAGCAGTTCTTC CASSSTGFYNEQFF . TRBJ2-1 . TRBV12-3/TRBV12-4
TGTGCCTGTTACCCCGGGACAGCTCCGTACGAGCAGTACTTC CACYPGTAPYEQYF TRBD1 TRBJ2-7 . TRBV30
TGCAGCGTTGATTCTGGGGCAGGCCCTGAAGCTTTCTTT CSVDSGAGPEAFF . TRBJ1-1 few TRBV29-1
TGTGCCAGCAGCTTTGGACAGGGCCAGTACGAGCAGTACTTC CASSFGQGQYEQYF TRBD1 TRBJ2-7 . TRBV7-6
TGTGCCATCGGGGTAGGACCCTCCTACGAGCAGTACTTC CAIGVGPSYEQYF . TRBJ2-7 . TRBV10-3
TGTGCCAGCAGCTTCCGACACTGGAACACCGGGGAGCTGTTTTTT CASSFRHWNTGELFF . TRBJ2-2 few TRBV12-3/TRBV12-4
TGTGCCAGCAGCTTAGTACGGAGGGTTTCCAATGAGCAGTTCTTC CASSLVRRVSNEQFF . TRBJ2-1 few TRBV11-3
TGTGCCAGCGGGCCGACAGATCCTGAGCAGTTCTTC CASGPTDPEQFF . TRBJ2-1 . TRBV12-3/TRBV12-4
TGTGCCAGCAGAACAGGACTGTACAATGAGCAGTTCTTC CASRTGLYNEQFF . TRBJ2-1 few TRBV6-5